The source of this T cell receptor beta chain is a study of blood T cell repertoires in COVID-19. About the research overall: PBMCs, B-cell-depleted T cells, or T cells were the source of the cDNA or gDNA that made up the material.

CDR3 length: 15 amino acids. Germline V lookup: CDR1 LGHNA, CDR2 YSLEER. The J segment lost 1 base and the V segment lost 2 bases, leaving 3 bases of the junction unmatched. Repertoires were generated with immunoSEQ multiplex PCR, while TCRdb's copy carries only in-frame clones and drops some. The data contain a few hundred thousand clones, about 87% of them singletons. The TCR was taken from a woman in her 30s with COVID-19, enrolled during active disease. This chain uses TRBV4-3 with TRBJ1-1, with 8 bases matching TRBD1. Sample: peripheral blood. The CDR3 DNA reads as TGCGCCAGCAGCCAACGGACAGGGACGAACACTGAAGCTTTCTTT. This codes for CASSQRTGTNTEAFF.